Listed below are T cell receptor beta chains from one sample, sequenced in a study of T cell responses to AZD1222 COVID-19 vaccine. Sequencing used immunoSEQ multiplex PCR; TCRdb keeps in-frame clones, though not all of them. Seen here are some 150,000 clones, 70% to 90% observed once, and the top ten hold around 5.1%. The input for sequencing was peripheral blood, taken 28 days after the second AZD1222 dose. The receptors derive from an adult who received the AZD1222 COVID-19 vaccine. CDR3s include the opening cysteine and the closing phenylalanine or tryptophan. Each record gives: clone size, J gene, V gene, D gene, CDR3 protein, CDR3 DNA. The D gene is left open where the match is weak. A row's size may be missing; if present it is once, few, many or a size class.

. TRBJ1-3 TRBV5-1 . CASSSRAGASGGNTIYF TGCGCCAGCAGCTCCCGGGCAGGCGCTTCTGGGGGAAACACCATATATTTT
. TRBJ1-1 TRBV10-3 . CAISESADTEAFF TGTGCCATCAGTGAGTCCGCGGACACTGAAGCTTTCTTT
. TRBJ1-1 TRBV6-5 . CASSRHGSVTEAFF TGTGCCAGCAGTCGACACGGATCCGTCACTGAAGCTTTCTTT
once TRBJ1-3 TRBV6-5 . CASSPPTGYTIYF TGTGCCAGCAGTCCCCCGACAGGCTACACCATATATTTT
. TRBJ1-4 TRBV6-5 TRBD1 CASSRQGMEEKLFF TGTGCCAGCAGCCGACAGGGGATGGAGGAAAAACTGTTTTTT
. TRBJ2-3 TRBV5-8 . CASSLPPGQKSTDTQYF TGTGCCAGCAGCTTACCACCCGGACAGAAAAGCACAGATACGCAGTATTTT
once TRBJ1-5 TRBV2 TRBD1 CACGTVYSNQPQHF TGTGCCTGCGGGACAGTGTATAGCAATCAGCCCCAGCATTTT
. TRBJ1-4 TRBV6-5 . CASSRAGGGEKLFF TGTGCCAGCAGTAGGGCCGGCGGGGGTGAAAAACTGTTTTTT
. TRBJ2-7 TRBV13 . CASRSSGVHEQYF TGTGCCAGCAGATCATCAGGGGTCCACGAGCAGTACTTC
. TRBJ2-7 TRBV2 . CASSELAEAEQYF TGTGCCAGCAGTGAATTAGCGGAGGCCGAGCAGTACTTC
. TRBJ1-1 TRBV30 TRBD1 CAWTIPGTGIVAFF TGTGCCTGGACTATTCCCGGGACAGGGATAGTGGCTTTCTTT
once TRBJ1-1 TRBV7-8 . CASSPGPKDTKAFF TGTGCCAGCAGCCCGGGTCCAAAGGACACTAAAGCTTTCTTT
. TRBJ2-5 TRBV2 . CASSERVQYQETQYF TGTGCCAGCAGTGAAAGGGTGCAGTACCAAGAGACCCAGTACTTC
. TRBJ2-3 TRBV12-3/TRBV12-4 . CASTDTLRGTQYF TGTGCCAGCACCGATACGCTACGGGGTACGCAGTATTTT
. TRBJ2-1 TRBV2 . CASSVGPSSYNEQFF TGTGCCAGCAGTGTCGGCCCAAGCTCCTACAATGAGCAGTTCTTC
. TRBJ2-1 TRBV18 TRBD1 CASSFGQVEYNEQFF TGTGCCAGCTCCTTTGGACAGGTCGAATACAATGAGCAGTTCTTC
. TRBJ2-5 TRBV4-1 . CASSQLEGGLETQYF TGCGCCAGCAGCCAGTTGGAGGGGGGGCTGGAGACCCAGTACTTC
. TRBJ1-2 TRBV5-1 . CASSSTTGFRGYTF TGCGCCAGCAGCTCTACCACAGGTTTTCGTGGCTACACCTTC
once TRBJ2-1 TRBV2 TRBD2 CASGLAGAGEQFF TGTGCCAGCGGACTAGCGGGAGCAGGTGAGCAGTTCTTC
. TRBJ2-5 TRBV6-7 TRBD2 CASSYVGTGGSQETQYF TGTGCCAGCAGTTACGTGGGGACGGGAGGGAGTCAAGAGACCCAGTACTTC
few TRBJ2-1 TRBV7-8 . CASSQDSYNEQFF TGTGCCAGCAGCCAAGACAGCTACAATGAGCAGTTCTTC
. TRBJ1-1 TRBV30 . CAWSVLKGTEAFF TGTGCCTGGAGTGTTTTAAAGGGGACTGAAGCTTTCTTT
. TRBJ2-2 TRBV10-3 . CAISRQTGTVNTGELFF TGTGCCATCAGCCGTCAAACTGGGACCGTTAACACCGGGGAGCTGTTTTTT
. TRBJ2-7 TRBV28 TRBD1 CASSPWGTGSYEQYF TGTGCCAGCAGTCCCTGGGGGACAGGGTCCTACGAGCAGTACTTC
. TRBJ2-7 TRBV5-1 TRBD1 CASSLTGQSSYEQYF TGCGCCAGCAGCTTGACGGGACAGAGCTCCTACGAGCAGTACTTC
. TRBJ1-5 TRBV28 . CASSFPTEPGPSTNQPQHF TGTGCCAGCAGTTTCCCGACCGAACCGGGACCGAGTACCAATCAGCCCCAGCATTTT
. TRBJ2-1 TRBV7-5 . CARSRLGPHNEQFF TGTGCCAGAAGCCGATTGGGTCCGCACAATGAGCAGTTCTTC
once TRBJ1-1 TRBV5-4 TRBD1 CASSFFDRGNTEAFF TGTGCCAGCAGCTTCTTTGACAGGGGAAATACTGAAGCTTTCTTT
. TRBJ1-5 TRBV19 . CASSIEVNQPQHF TGTGCCAGTAGTATAGAGGTGAATCAGCCCCAGCATTTT
. TRBJ2-7 TRBV10-3 . CAISDPGDSYEQYF TGTGCCATCAGTGACCCGGGCGATTCCTACGAGCAGTACTTC
. TRBJ1-2 TRBV9 TRBD1 CASSVGQGGYGYTF TGTGCCAGCAGCGTCGGACAGGGAGGCTATGGCTACACCTTC
. TRBJ1-6 TRBV7-9 . CACNPTHGGDSPLLF TGTGCCTGCAACCCCACCCACGGGGGTGATTCACCCCTCCTCTTT
. TRBJ2-7 TRBV4-2 . CASSEGPLEQYF TGTGCCAGCAGCGAAGGCCCTCTCGAGCAGTACTTC
. TRBJ2-3 TRBV2 . CANREDTDTQYF TGTGCTAACAGGGAAGACACAGATACGCAGTATTTT
. TRBJ2-5 TRBV3-1/TRBV3-2 TRBD1 CASTDSDRGRKTQYF TGTGCCAGCACTGATTCGGACAGGGGGCGAAAGACCCAGTACTTC
. TRBJ2-3 TRBV5-1 . CASSLERGTQYF TGCGCCAGCAGCTTGGAACGGGGTACGCAGTATTTT
. TRBJ1-4 TRBV10-3 . CAISPGEKLFF TGTGCCATCAGCCCCGGGGAGAAACTGTTTTTT
. TRBJ2-7 TRBV18 TRBD1 CASSPPGGQGTYEQYF TGTGCCAGCTCACCACCTGGGGGACAGGGAACCTACGAGCAGTACTTC
. TRBJ2-3 TRBV6-2/TRBV6-3 . CASSYSSGAYTQYF TGTGCCAGCAGTTACAGTTCGGGGGCGTATACGCAGTATTTT
. TRBJ1-5 TRBV2 . CASSELGEGSNQPQHF TGTGCCAGCAGTGAATTGGGGGAGGGATCCAATCAGCCCCAGCATTTT
. TRBJ1-4 TRBV24-1 TRBD1 CATSLTGEGEKLFF TGTGCCACCAGCCTAACAGGGGAGGGTGAAAAACTGTTTTTT
. TRBJ2-1 TRBV7-9 . CASSFSGNNEQFF TGTGCCAGCAGCTTCTCCGGAAACAATGAGCAGTTCTTC
. TRBJ1-4 TRBV19 . CASSTRGTNEKLFF TGTGCCAGTAGTACAAGGGGTACTAATGAAAAACTGTTTTTT
. TRBJ2-3 TRBV6-5 . CASSPGTGTDTQYF TGTGCCAGCAGCCCCGGGACGGGCACAGATACGCAGTATTTT
. TRBJ2-3 TRBV11-2 TRBD2 CASSLYLSEREGTDTQYF TGTGCCAGCAGCTTATACTTGTCGGAGCGGGAGGGCACAGATACGCAGTATTTT
. TRBJ1-1 TRBV29-1 . CSGGRDLGTEAFF TGCAGCGGAGGAAGGGATCTGGGCACTGAAGCTTTCTTT
few TRBJ1-2 TRBV6-5 TRBD1 CASSSSPGQGYGYTF TGTGCCAGCAGCTCTAGTCCGGGACAGGGCTATGGCTACACCTTC
. TRBJ1-3 TRBV7-2 . CASSFTGSGNTIYF TGTGCCAGCAGCTTTACAGGGTCTGGAAACACCATATATTTT
. TRBJ2-2 TRBV2 TRBD2 CASSDSGGAVTGELFF TGTGCCAGCAGTGATAGCGGGGGGGCCGTTACCGGGGAGCTGTTTTTT